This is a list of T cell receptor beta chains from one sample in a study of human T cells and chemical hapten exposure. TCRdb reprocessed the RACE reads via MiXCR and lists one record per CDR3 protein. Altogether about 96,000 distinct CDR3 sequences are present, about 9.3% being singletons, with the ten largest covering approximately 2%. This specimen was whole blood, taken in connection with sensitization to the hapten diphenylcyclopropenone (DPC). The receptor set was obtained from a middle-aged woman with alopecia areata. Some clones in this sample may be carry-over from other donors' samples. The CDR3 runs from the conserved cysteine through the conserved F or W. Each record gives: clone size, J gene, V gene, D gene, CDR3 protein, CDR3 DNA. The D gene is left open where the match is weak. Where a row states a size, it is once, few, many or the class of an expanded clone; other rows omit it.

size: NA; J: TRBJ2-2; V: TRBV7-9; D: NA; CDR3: CATSTGELFF; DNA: TGTGCCACCTCGACCGGGGAGCTGTTTTTT
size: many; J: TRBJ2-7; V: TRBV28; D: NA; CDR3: CASSLKYEQYF; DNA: TGTGCCAGCAGCTTAAAGTACGAGCAGTACTTC
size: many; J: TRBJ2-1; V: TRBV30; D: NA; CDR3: CAWNDRGGGEQFF; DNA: TGTGCCTGGAACGACAGGGGAGGGGGTGAGCAGTTCTTC
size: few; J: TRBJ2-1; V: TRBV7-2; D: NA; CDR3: CASSGQYNEQFF; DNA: TGTGCCAGCAGCGGACAGTACAATGAGCAGTTCTTC
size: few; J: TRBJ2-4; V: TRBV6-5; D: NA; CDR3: CAKTNHSGTAKNIQYF; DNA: TGTGCCAAAACCAATCACTCGGGGACAGCCAAAAACATTCAGTACTTC
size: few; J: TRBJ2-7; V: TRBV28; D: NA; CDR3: CASSSLGGRYEQYF; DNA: TGTGCCAGCAGTTCCCTCGGGGGGCGGTACGAGCAGTACTTC
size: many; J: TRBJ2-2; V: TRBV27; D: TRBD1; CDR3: CASSWSGGNTGELFF; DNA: TGTGCCAGCAGTTGGTCAGGGGGCAACACCGGGGAGCTGTTTTTT
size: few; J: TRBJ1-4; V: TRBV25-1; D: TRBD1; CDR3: CASSVGTGGWEKLFF; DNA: TGTGCCAGCAGTGTAGGGACAGGGGGATGGGAAAAACTGTTTTTT
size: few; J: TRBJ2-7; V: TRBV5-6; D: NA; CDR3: CASPLSFTTTSEQYF; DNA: TGTGCCAGCCCCTTGAGTTTCACTACTACGTCTGAGCAGTACTTC
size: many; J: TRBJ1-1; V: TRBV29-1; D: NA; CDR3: CSGTGMNTEAFF; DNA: TGCAGCGGAACAGGGATGAACACTGAAGCTTTCTTT
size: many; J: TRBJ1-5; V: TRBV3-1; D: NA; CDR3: CASSQEILGGGNQPQHF; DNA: TGTGCCAGCAGCCAAGAGATTTTGGGAGGGGGCAATCAGCCCCAGCATTTT
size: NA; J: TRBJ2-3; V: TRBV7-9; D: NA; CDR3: CASSLAGHQGQYF; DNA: TGTGCCAGCAGCTTAGCGGGACACCAGGGGCAGTATTTT
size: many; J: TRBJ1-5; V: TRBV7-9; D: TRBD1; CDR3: CASSFSGQGRQPQHF; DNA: TGTGCCAGCAGCTTTAGTGGACAGGGAAGACAGCCCCAGCATTTT
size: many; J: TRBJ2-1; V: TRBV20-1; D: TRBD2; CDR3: CSASGASLAGSSYNEQFF; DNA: TGCAGTGCTAGTGGGGCCTCACTAGCGGGATCTTCCTACAATGAGCAGTTCTTC
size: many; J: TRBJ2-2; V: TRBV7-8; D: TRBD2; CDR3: CASSLVRLAVYGELFF; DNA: TGTGCCAGCAGCTTAGTGAGACTAGCGGTATACGGGGAGCTGTTTTTT
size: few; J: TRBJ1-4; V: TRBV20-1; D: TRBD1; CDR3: CSAGGQGAFREKLFF; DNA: TGCAGTGCTGGGGGACAGGGGGCTTTCCGGGAAAAACTGTTTTTT
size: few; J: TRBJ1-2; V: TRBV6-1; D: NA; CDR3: CASRAKQGEGTYGYTF; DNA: TGTGCCAGCAGGGCAAAACAGGGAGAAGGGACCTATGGCTACACCTTC
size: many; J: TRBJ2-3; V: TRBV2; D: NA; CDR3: CASRRTGFTDTQYF; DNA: TGTGCCAGCAGGAGAACAGGGTTTACAGATACGCAGTATTTT
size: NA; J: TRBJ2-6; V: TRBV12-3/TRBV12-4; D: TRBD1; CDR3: CASRPRDRGSGANVLTF; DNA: TGTGCCAGCAGGCCGCGGGACAGGGGGAGCGGGGCCAACGTCCTGACTTTC
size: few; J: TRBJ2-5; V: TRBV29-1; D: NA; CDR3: CSVYIGETQYF; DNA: TGCAGCGTTTACATTGGGGAGACCCAGTACTTC
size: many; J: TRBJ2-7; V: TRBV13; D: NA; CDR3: CASIGGNYEQYF; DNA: TGTGCCAGCATAGGGGGGAACTACGAGCAGTACTTC
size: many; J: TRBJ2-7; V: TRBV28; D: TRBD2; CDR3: CASQAGGDYEQYF; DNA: TGTGCCAGCCAAGCGGGAGGAGACTACGAGCAGTACTTC
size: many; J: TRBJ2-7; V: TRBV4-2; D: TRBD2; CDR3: CASSQYTGTSGSYEQYF; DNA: TGTGCCAGCAGCCAGTATACCGGGACTAGCGGATCCTACGAGCAGTACTTC
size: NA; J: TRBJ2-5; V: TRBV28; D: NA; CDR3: CASSRNVETQYF; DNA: TGTGCCAGCAGTAGAAACGTAGAGACCCAGTACTTC
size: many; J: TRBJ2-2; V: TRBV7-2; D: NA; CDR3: CASRYGSGRVVTGELFF; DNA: TGTGCCAGCAGGTACGGCTCCGGACGAGTCGTGACCGGGGAGCTGTTTTTT
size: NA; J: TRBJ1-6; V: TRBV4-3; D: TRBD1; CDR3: CASSLRLQGVNSPLHF; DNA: TGCGCCAGCAGCCTGCGTTTACAGGGGGTGAATTCACCCCTCCACTTT
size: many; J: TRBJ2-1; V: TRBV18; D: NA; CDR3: CASSPGTVYNEQFF; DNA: TGTGCCAGCTCGCCGGGGACGGTCTACAATGAGCAGTTCTTC
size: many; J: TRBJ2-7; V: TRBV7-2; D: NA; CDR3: CASSAVAGGYEQYF; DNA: TGTGCCAGCAGCGCTGTCGCGGGCGGCTACGAGCAGTACTTC
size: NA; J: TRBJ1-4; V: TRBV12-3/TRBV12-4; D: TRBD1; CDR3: CASSLGQGSMGKLFF; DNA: TGTGCCAGCAGTTTGGGACAGGGATCAATGGGGAAACTGTTTTTT
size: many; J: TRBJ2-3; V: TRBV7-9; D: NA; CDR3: CASSLGRERTVPSTDTQYF; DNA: TGTGCCAGCAGCTTAGGCCGGGAAAGGACAGTACCTAGCACAGATACGCAGTATTTT
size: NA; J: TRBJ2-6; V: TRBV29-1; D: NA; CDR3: CSVTHSGANVLTF; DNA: TGCAGCGTGACTCACTCTGGGGCCAACGTCCTGACTTTC
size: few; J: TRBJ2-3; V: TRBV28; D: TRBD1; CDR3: CASSPPRGTVVADTQYF; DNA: TGTGCCAGCAGTCCCCCTCGTGGGACAGTGGTCGCAGATACGCAGTATTTT
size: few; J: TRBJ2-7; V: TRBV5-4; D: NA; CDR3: CASSQVHPDRSYEQYF; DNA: TGTGCCAGCAGCCAAGTCCATCCTGACAGGTCCTACGAGCAGTACTTC
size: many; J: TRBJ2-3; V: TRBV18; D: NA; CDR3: CASTFQGGSADTQYF; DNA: TGTGCCAGCACATTCCAGGGGGGATCGGCAGATACGCAGTATTTT
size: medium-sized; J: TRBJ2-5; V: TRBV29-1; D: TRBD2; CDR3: CSVDGGDYPQPETQYF; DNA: TGCAGCGTTGATGGGGGGGACTATCCCCAGCCAGAGACCCAGTACTTC
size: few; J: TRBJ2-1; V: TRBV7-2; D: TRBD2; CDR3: CASSRSSGNNEQFF; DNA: TGTGCCAGCAGCAGATCTAGCGGGAACAATGAGCAGTTCTTC
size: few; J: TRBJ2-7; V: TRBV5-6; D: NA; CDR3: CASSLASGEQYF; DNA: TGTGCCAGCAGCTTGGCATCAGGGGAGCAGTACTTC
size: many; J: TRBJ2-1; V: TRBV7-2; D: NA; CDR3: CASSSLLVEQFF; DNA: TGTGCCAGCAGCTCCCTTCTCGTAGAGCAGTTCTTC
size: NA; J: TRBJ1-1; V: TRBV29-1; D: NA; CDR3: CSVAGFMGTEAFF; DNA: TGCAGCGTTGCGGGGTTTATGGGGACAGAAGCTTTCTTT
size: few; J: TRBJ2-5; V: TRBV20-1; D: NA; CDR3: CSARSDYHGTQYF; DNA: TGCAGTGCTAGATCTGACTATCACGGGACCCAGTACTTC
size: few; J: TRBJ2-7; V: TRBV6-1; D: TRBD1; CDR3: CASSFPGTGVYEQYF; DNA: TGTGCCAGCAGTTTCCCCGGGACAGGGGTTTACGAGCAGTACTTC
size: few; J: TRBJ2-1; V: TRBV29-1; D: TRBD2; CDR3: CSVARPGLAGNEQFF; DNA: TGCAGCGTTGCTAGGCCGGGACTAGCGGGCAATGAGCAGTTCTTC
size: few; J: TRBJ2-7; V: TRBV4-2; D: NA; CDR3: CASSQDSGMTYEQYF; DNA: TGTGCCAGCAGCCAAGATTCCGGGATGACCTACGAGCAGTACTTC
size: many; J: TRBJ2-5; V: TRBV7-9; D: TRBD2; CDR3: CASSSRLAYPETQYF; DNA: TGTGCCAGCAGCTCGAGACTAGCGTATCCGGAGACCCAGTACTTC
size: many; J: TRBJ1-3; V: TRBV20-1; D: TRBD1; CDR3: CSAKTGGEIAGNTIYF; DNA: TGCAGTGCTAAGACAGGGGGCGAAATCGCTGGAAACACCATATATTTT
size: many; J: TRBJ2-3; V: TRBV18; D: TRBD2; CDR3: CASSPFAAGVTDTQYF; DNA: TGTGCCAGCTCACCTTTCGCGGCGGGAGTTACAGATACGCAGTATTTT
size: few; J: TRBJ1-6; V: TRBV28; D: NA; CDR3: CASSITDGGDSPLHF; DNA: TGTGCCAGCAGTATAACGGACGGAGGGGATTCACCCCTCCACTTT
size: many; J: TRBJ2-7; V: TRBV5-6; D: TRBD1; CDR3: CASSQSTGGYEQYF; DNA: TGTGCCAGCAGCCAATCGACAGGGGGATACGAGCAGTACTTC
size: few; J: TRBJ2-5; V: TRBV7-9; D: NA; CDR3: CASSLHNQETQYF; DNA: TGTGCCAGCAGCTTACACAACCAAGAGACCCAGTACTTC